The 31 T cell receptor beta chains presented below share a single source sample, sequenced in a study of vaccination effects on CD4 cells after COVID-19 (dated by TCRdb to between 2020 and 2023). After about 10 days of culture, CD4+ T cells were isolated with the EasySep CD4+ T cell isolation kit. Participants received two doses of either the BNT162b2 or the mRNA-1273 mRNA SARS-CoV-2 vaccine. Library preparation used the immunoSEQ multiplex PCR assay. TCRdb stores this immuneACCESS table with in-frame sequences only. Part of the clones is absent; in the studies checked, under half of the shortfall reflects unresolved V genes, and no reason is known for the rest. The sample includes fewer than 75,000 clones, with 70% to 80% observed a single time. Of the sample, approximately 2.4% falls within the top ten clones. Their cognate antigens are unknown. The sequencing used CD4+ T cells from PBMCs cultured without peptide, collected after COVID-19 vaccination. These receptor sequences come from a human donor who received a COVID-19 vaccine.

The gene calls are TRBV19 and TRBJ2-5; TRBD2 matches 10 bases. Germline CDR1 and CDR2: LNHDA and SQIVND (reference sequence). CDR3 length: 15 amino acids. V shed 3 bases, J shed 5 bases, and the junction held 6 bases outside the gene matches. The CDR3 loop reads CASSMRTSGAETQYF. The CDR3 DNA follows: TGTGCCAGTAGTATGCGTACTAGCGGGGCGGAGACCCAGTACTTC.

Only a few counts were recorded for this clone. CDR3: CASSISRQGAQPQHF. Here the CDR3 DNA reads TGTGCCAGTAGTATATCCAGACAGGGAGCTCAGCCCCAGCATTTT. The rearrangement joins TRBV19 to TRBJ1-5; TRBD1 matches 7 bases. The ends lost 2 bases at V and 6 bases at J; junction bases unmatched: 7. The germline CDR1 and CDR2 sequences are LNHDA and SQIVND (reference sequence). The CDR3 runs to 15 residues.

The V call is TRBV11-2, the J call TRBJ1-1, with D hard to call. The V gene's germline CDR1 is SGHAT and CDR2 FQNNGV. The CDR3 is made up of 13 amino acids. V gave up 4 bases and J gave up 0 bases, with 6 bases separating them. CDR3 in DNA: TGTGCCAGCAGCTCCTCTTTGAACACTGAAGCTTTCTTT. Protein product: CASSSSLNTEAFF.

This chain connects TRBV7-2 to TRBJ1-3; perhaps TRBD1 as D (6 bases). The V end lost 1 base, the J end lost 0 bases, and 13 bases lay between the germline ends. Germline V CDR1 and CDR2: SGHTA, FQGNSA. The CDR3 is made up of 17 amino acids. DNA for the CDR3: TGTGCCAGCAGCTTAGTAGGGACACCCTTCTCTGGAAACACCATATATTTT. Translation: CASSLVGTPFSGNTIYF.

This clone showed up just a few times. The V gene is TRBV18, the J gene TRBJ2-7, with D possibly called TRBD1 or TRBD2 (5 bases each). The CDR3 is 14 amino acids. V lost 4 bases to trimming and J lost 1 base, with 11 bases between them. Germline V gives CDR1 KGHSH, CDR2 LQKENI. In nucleotides, the CDR3 is TGTGCCAGCTCACTCGGGACGGGGTCCTACGAGCAGTACGTC. This encodes CASSLGTGSYEQYV.

The chain links TRBV18 to TRBJ2-5; tentative D call: TRBD1 (6 bases). CDR1 and CDR2 from the germline V gene are KGHSH and LQKENI. V was cut by 6 bases and J by 5 bases, with 13 bases left in between. The CDR3 sequence is 13 residues long. The CDR3 here is CASSPNRDETQYF. The CDR3 coding sequence is TGTGCCAGCTCCCCTAACAGGGATGAGACCCAGTACTTC.

This rearrangement joins TRBV24-1 to TRBJ2-1; TRBD2 matches at 10 bases. The germline gives CDR1 KGHDR, CDR2 SFDVKD. The V and J ends lost 4 bases and 5 bases, in that order; junction bases with no gene match: 13. The CDR3 has 18 residues. The CDR3 DNA follows: TGTGCCACCAGTGACCTATCCCTCACTAGCGGGGTCGACAATGAGCAGTTCTTC. The encoded protein is CATSDLSLTSGVDNEQFF.

The sample holds a few counts of this clone. The chain combines TRBV7-8 with TRBJ1-2, with D perhaps TRBD1 (6 bases). The CDR3 loop spans 16 amino acids. CDR1 is SGHVS, CDR2 FQNEAQ, per germline. Deletions cut 5 bases from V and 3 bases from J, with 19 bases between. CDR3 sequence: CASSAQQGSEYYGYTF. The CDR3 region has the DNA TGTGCCAGCAGCGCCCAACAGGGTTCGGAGTACTATGGCTACACCTTC.

This clone was seen a few times. The rearrangement joins TRBV29-1 to TRBJ1-1; D is uncertain. The V gene's germline CDR1 is SQVTM and CDR2 ANQGSEA. Deletions cut 2 bases from V and 5 bases from J, with 12 bases between. The CDR3 runs 13 residues. The CDR3 region has the DNA TGCAGCGTTGAACGAGGGATTGGTACTGAAGCTTTCTTT. It encodes CSVERGIGTEAFF.

The gene calls are TRBV6-5 and TRBJ2-7; no firm D call. The germline V and J ends were trimmed by 0 bases and 1 base, with 13 bases remaining between them. CDR1 and CDR2 from the germline V gene are MNHEY and SVGAGI. This CDR3 region has 16 residues. In DNA, the CDR3 is TGTGCCAGCAGTTACTCGAGTCTTGGATTTTCCTACGAGCAGTACGTC. This translates into CASSYSSLGFSYEQYV.

The chain combines TRBV2 with TRBJ2-2; possible D gene TRBD1, 6 bases. The CDR3 spans 14 residues. The germline V gene encodes CDR1 SNHLY and CDR2 FYNNEI. V shed 8 bases and J shed 4 bases, with 14 bases lying between them. As DNA, the CDR3 is TGTGCCAGCGTTCAACAGGGAGCCACCGGGGAGCTGTTTTTT. It encodes CASVQQGATGELFF.

The gene calls are TRBV5-5 and TRBJ1-3; D is uncertain. There are 14 residues in the CDR3. Germline loops: CDR1 SGHKS, CDR2 YYEKEE (reference sequence). V lost 4 bases to trimming and J lost 4 bases, with 12 bases between them. The CDR3 here is CASSSSPKGNTIYF. The CDR3 DNA sequence: TGTGCCAGCAGCAGCTCCCCCAAGGGAAACACCATATATTTT.

This clone was detected once. CDR3 loop: CASSQGDYQPQHF. CDR3 sequence (DNA): TGTGCCAGCAGCCAAGGGGACTACCAGCCCCAGCATTTT. This chain uses TRBV3-1 (or the pseudogene TRBV3-2) with TRBJ1-5, with D possibly matching TRBD1 (5 bases). This CDR3 has 13 residues. CDR1 is LGHDT, CDR2 YNNKEL, per germline (reference sequence). Between the trimmed V and J ends, which lost 1 base and 7 bases, there was a span of 8 bases.

The chain couples TRBV2 to TRBJ2-4; 10 positions agree with TRBD1. The CDR3 has 13 residues. CDR1 SNHLY and CDR2 FYNNEI come from the germline V gene. The junction had 2 bases not matched to a gene; V was cut back by 6 bases and J by 6 bases. CDR3: CASSRDRGNIQYF. CDR3 bases: TGTGCCAGCAGCAGGGACAGGGGAAACATTCAGTACTTC. The variable domain in full, with the rest retrieved from reference TRBV2 and TRBJ2-4, is EPEVTQTPSHQVTQMGQEVILRCVPISNHLYFYWYRQILGQKVEFLVSFYNNEISEKSEIFDDQFSVERPDGSNFTLKIRSTKLEDSAMYFCASSRDRGNIQYFGAGTRLSVL.

V gene TRBV7-2 combines with J gene TRBJ2-2; 9 nucleotides agree with TRBD1. V dropped 4 bases and J dropped 4; count of bases not matched to a gene: 7. The CDR3 has 16 amino acids. Germline V gene sequence: CDR1 SGHTA, CDR2 FQGNSA. For the CDR3, the DNA is TGTGCCAGCAGCTCAACAGGGGGCGCGGGCACCGGGGAGCTGTTTTTT. Its translation is CASSSTGGAGTGELFF.

The table lists this clone with a few counts. CDR3 sequence reads: CASSRREGQHSNYGYTF. CDR3 bases: TGTGCCAGCAGCCGAAGAGAGGGACAGCATTCTAACTATGGCTACACCTTC. This chain links TRBV6-6 with TRBJ1-2; 7 positions agree with TRBD1. The CDR3 spans 17 residues. With V trimmed by 6 bases and J by 0 bases, 13 bases remained unmatched. Looked up from germline, CDR1 is MNHNY and CDR2 is SVGAGI (reference sequence).

J is TRBJ1-1 and V is TRBV29-1; the D is unclear. The germline V gene encodes CDR1 SQVTM and CDR2 ANQGSEA. V lost 6 bases, J lost 1 base, and 18 bases lay in between. CDR3 length: 15 residues. The DNA of the CDR3 is TGCAGCGTCCACCCCGGTAGGGTGGGGAACACTGAAGCTTTCTTT. It translates to CSVHPGRVGNTEAFF.

V usage is TRBV28 and J usage is TRBJ1-1, with a possible D match to TRBD1 (5 bases). The CDR3 is 14 residues long. The V and J ends lost 6 bases and 6 bases respectively, with 17 bases between them. CDR1 MDHEN and CDR2 SYDVKM come from the germline V gene. The CDR3: CASRTYSGMAEAFF. CDR3 DNA: TGTGCCAGCAGAACCTACTCAGGGATGGCTGAAGCTTTCTTT.

This chain uses TRBV6-5 with TRBJ2-7; maybe TRBD1 (6 bases). Trimming removed 7 bases from V and 3 bases from J, with 13 bases in between. CDR1 MNHEY and CDR2 SVGAGI come from the germline V gene. The length of the CDR3 is 13 residues. CDR3 residues: CASTHRDIYEQYV. CDR3 coding DNA: TGTGCCAGCACCCATCGGGACATCTACGAGCAGTACGTC.

This clone showed up just a few times. V and J are TRBV10-1 and TRBJ1-5; the D gene is possibly TRBD1 (6 bases). The germline gives CDR1 WNHNN, CDR2 SYGVQD (reference sequence). This CDR3 has 16 amino acids. The V gene lost 3 bases and the J gene lost 4 bases, with 16 bases spanning the gap. Written as DNA, the CDR3 is TGCGCCAGCAGTGAACGCGGCAGGGGATTTAATCAGCCCCAGCATTTT. This sequence encodes CASSERGRGFNQPQHF.

In DNA form, the CDR3 reads TGTGCCAGCGGTCCAGGGCCGAGCCAGCCCCAGCATTTT. This gives the protein CASGPGPSQPQHF. This chain uses TRBV6-5 with TRBJ1-5; D might be TRBD1 (5 bases). Germline V gives CDR1 MNHEY, CDR2 SVGAGI. V shed 8 bases and J shed 7 bases, with 15 bases lying between them. This CDR3 is 13 amino acids long.

The J gene is TRBJ2-3, the V gene TRBV7-6; 7 bases fit TRBD2. The CDR3 contains 16 residues. Unmatched junction bases numbered 9, after V lost 4 bases and J lost 2 bases. Germline V CDR1 and CDR2: SGHVS, FNYEAQ. In DNA, the CDR3 is TGTGCCAGCAGCTCCCTTAGCGGGTCCAACACAGATACGCAGTATTTT. Its protein is CASSSLSGSNTDTQYF.

In DNA, the CDR3 is TGTGCCAGCAGTGAGGGGACAGCGACCCAGTACTTC. It codes for CASSEGTATQYF. The chain has TRBV2 and TRBJ2-5, with 7 bases aligning to TRBD1. The CDR3 has 12 residues. V shed 3 bases, J shed 7 bases, and the junction held 2 bases outside the gene matches. The germline V gene encodes CDR1 SNHLY and CDR2 FYNNEI.

J is TRBJ1-2 and V is TRBV28; maybe TRBD1 (5 bases). The CDR3 spans 14 residues. The germline CDR1 and CDR2 sequences are MDHEN and SYDVKM. V was pared by 3 bases and J by 4 bases, with 12 bases between. As DNA, the CDR3 is TGTGCCAGCAGTTTGAGACAGATCGGCTATGGCTACACCTTC. Translating it yields CASSLRQIGYGYTF.

The chain couples TRBV6-5 to TRBJ2-3, with a possible D match to TRBD2 (6 bases). CDR3 length: 15 amino acids. Germline CDR1 reads MNHEY; CDR2 reads SVGAGI. V lost 0 bases and J lost 1, with 8 bases in between. CDR3 nucleotide sequence: TGTGCCAGCAGTTACTCCCGCGGGGGCACAGATACGCAGTATTTT. Translated, it gives CASSYSRGGTDTQYF.

The chain links TRBV7-2 to TRBJ2-2; 11 nucleotides align to TRBD2. There are 16 residues in the CDR3. The germline V gene has CDR1 SGHTA and CDR2 FQGNSA. V shed 5 bases and J 3 bases; nucleotides not matched to a gene: 5. The CDR3 nucleotides are TGTGCCAGCAGCCCAACTAGCGGGGGCTACACCGGGGAGCTGTTTTTT. Its translation: CASSPTSGGYTGELFF.

This chain connects TRBV14 to TRBJ1-3; no reliable D call. The V gene's germline CDR1 is SGHDN and CDR2 FVKESK. V gave up 0 bases and J gave up 0 bases, with 9 bases separating them. The CDR3 covers 16 residues. CDR3 residues: CASSQERVYSGNTIYF. CDR3 DNA: TGTGCCAGCAGCCAAGAAAGGGTCTACTCTGGAAACACCATATATTTT.

The chain joins TRBV6-1 to TRBJ1-1; D is undetermined. The CDR3 covers 15 residues. V was shortened by 1 base and J by 1 base, with 10 bases between the two germline ends. CDR1 and CDR2 from the germline V gene are MNHNS and SASEGT. The CDR3 sequence: CASSEGFLRNTEAFF. The CDR3 DNA reads as TGTGCCAGCAGTGAAGGGTTCTTGCGGAACACTGAAGCTTTCTTT.

This clone occurred once. The V gene is TRBV2, the J gene TRBJ2-1; TRBD2 matches at 7 bases. This CDR3 spans 15 amino acids. The V gene's germline CDR1 is SNHLY and CDR2 FYNNEI. Germline trimming cut 1 base from V and 4 bases from J; bases unmatched to any gene: 4. The CDR3 DNA sequence: TGTGCCAGCAGTGAAGTCGGGACTACTTACAATGAGCAGTTCTTC. Protein product: CASSEVGTTYNEQFF.

This clone has only one observation. The chain has TRBV5-1 and TRBJ2-1; possible D gene TRBD2, 5 bases. V was trimmed by 0 bases and J by 6 bases, leaving 7 bases between them. The CDR3 spans 13 residues. CDR1 and CDR2 from the germline V gene are SGHRS and YFSETQ. The CDR3 spells CASSLGLANEQFF. CDR3 DNA: TGCGCCAGCAGCTTGGGCCTAGCCAATGAGCAGTTCTTC.

This sequence joins TRBV5-3 and TRBJ2-5, with D maybe TRBD1 (6 bases). TRBV5-3 is an ORF; its function is uncertain. Between the trimmed V and J ends, which lost 3 bases and 4 bases, there was a span of 19 bases. The CDR3 length is 16 residues. This CDR3 is CARSSGRQGIIETQYF. CDR3 nucleotide sequence: TGTGCCAGAAGCTCAGGCCGGCAGGGGATTATAGAGACCCAGTACTTC.